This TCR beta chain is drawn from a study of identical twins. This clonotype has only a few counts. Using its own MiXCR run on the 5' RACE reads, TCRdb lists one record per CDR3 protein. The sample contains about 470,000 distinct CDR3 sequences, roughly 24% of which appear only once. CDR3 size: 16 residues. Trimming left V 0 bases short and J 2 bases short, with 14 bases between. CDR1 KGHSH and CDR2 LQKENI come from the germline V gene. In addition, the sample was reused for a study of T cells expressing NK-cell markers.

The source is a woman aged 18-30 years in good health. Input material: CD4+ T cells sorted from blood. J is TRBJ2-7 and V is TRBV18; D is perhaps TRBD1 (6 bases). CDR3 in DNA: TGTGCCAGCTCACCACCCGGCAGGGGATTAACCTACGAGCAGTACTTC. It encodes CASSPPGRGLTYEQYF.